This T cell receptor beta chain was obtained from a study of Siglec-9 on CD8 T cells in melanoma. Remarks on this clone: Its antigen is not known.

Study findings and constraints: Siglec-9 reportedly marks and regulates an effector memory CD8+ T-cell subset apparently accumulating in melanoma tumors.

Assay used: immunoSEQ multiplex PCR; TCRdb lists only in-frame clones, some missing. The sample yields about 30,000 clones, approximately 80% seen once. Material: Siglec-9- CD8+ T cells sorted from blood. The source of this sequence is a human donor in good health.

CDR3 sequence (DNA): TGTGCCAGCAGCCAAGATCGCCGGGACACCAACTATGGCTACACCTTC. Translating gives CASSQDRRDTNYGYTF. The chain carries TRBV14 and TRBJ1-2; maybe TRBD1 (6 bases). The CDR3 is made up of 16 amino acids. Trimming shortened V by 0 bases and J by 2 bases, and 13 bases separated the two germline ends. In germline, CDR1 is SGHDN, CDR2 FVKESK.